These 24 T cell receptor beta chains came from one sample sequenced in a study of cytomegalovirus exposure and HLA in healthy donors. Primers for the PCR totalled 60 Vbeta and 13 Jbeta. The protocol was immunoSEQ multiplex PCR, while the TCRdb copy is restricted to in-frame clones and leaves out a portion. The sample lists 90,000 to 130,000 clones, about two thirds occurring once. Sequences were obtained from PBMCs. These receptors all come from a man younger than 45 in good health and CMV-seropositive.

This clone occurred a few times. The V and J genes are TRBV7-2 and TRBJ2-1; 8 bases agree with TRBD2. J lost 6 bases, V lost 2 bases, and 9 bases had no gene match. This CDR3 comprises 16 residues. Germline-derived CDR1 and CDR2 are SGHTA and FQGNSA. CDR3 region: CASSLQYGRASNEQFF. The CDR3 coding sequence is TGTGCCAGCAGCTTACAATACGGGAGGGCGTCCAATGAGCAGTTCTTC.

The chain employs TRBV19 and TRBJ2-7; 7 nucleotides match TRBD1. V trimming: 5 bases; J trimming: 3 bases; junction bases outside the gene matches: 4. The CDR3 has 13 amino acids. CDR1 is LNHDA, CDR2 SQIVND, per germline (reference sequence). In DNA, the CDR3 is TGTGCCAGTAGTCACGCAGGGGGCTACGAGCAGTACTTC. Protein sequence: CASSHAGGYEQYF.

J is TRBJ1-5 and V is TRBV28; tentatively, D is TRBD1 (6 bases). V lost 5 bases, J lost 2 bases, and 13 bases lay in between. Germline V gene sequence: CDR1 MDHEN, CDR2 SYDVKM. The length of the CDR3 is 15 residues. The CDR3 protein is CASSPQGPRNQPQHF. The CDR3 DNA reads TGTGCCAGCAGTCCCCAGGGGCCGCGCAATCAGCCCCAGCATTTT.

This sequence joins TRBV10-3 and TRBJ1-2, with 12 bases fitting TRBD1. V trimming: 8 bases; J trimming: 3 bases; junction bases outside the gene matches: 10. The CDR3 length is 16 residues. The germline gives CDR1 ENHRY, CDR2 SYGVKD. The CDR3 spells CAIPRGQGASDYGYTF. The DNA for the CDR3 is TGTGCCATCCCTCGGGGACAGGGGGCCTCTGACTATGGCTACACCTTC.

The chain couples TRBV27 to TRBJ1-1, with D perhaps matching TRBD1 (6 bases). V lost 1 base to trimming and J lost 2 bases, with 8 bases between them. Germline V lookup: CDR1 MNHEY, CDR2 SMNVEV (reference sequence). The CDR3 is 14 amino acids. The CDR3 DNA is TGTGCCAGCAGTTTATGGGACACCAACACTGAAGCTTTCTTT. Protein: CASSLWDTNTEAFF.

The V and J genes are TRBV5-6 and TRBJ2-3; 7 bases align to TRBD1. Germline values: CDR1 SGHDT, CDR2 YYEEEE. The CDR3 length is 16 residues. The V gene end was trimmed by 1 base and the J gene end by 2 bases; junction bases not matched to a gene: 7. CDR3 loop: CASSLSPGQFTDTQYF. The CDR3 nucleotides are TGTGCCAGCAGCTTGTCCCCGGGACAGTTCACAGATACGCAGTATTTT.

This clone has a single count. CDR3 residues: CASSLRGGTGTPLEQYV. The CDR3 nucleotides read TGTGCCAGCAGTTTACGGGGGGGGACCGGGACTCCCCTCGAGCAGTACGTC. This chain connects TRBV28 to TRBJ2-7; 8 positions agree with TRBD2. The CDR3 is 17 amino acids. CDR1 is MDHEN and CDR2 is SYDVKM in the germline V gene. With V trimmed by 2 bases and J by 6 bases, 15 bases remained unmatched.

The CDR3: CAITPGPSTEAFF. CDR3 DNA: TGTGCCATCACCCCAGGGCCGTCCACTGAAGCTTTCTTT. The V call is TRBV10-3, the J call TRBJ1-1, with D possibly being TRBD1 (5 bases). Trimming cost V 7 bases and J 4 bases, with 13 bases left between them. Germline assignment: CDR1 ENHRY and CDR2 SYGVKD. The CDR3 totals 13 residues.

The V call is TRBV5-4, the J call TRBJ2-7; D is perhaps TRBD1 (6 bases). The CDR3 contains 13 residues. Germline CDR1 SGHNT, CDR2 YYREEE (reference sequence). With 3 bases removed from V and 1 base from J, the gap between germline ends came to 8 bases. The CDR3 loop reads CASSSRGSYEQYF. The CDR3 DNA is TGTGCCAGCAGCTCCAGGGGTTCCTACGAGCAGTACTTC.

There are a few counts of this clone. This chain's CDR3 is CASKAGASYGNSPLHF. DNA of the CDR3: TGTGCCAGCAAAGCGGGGGCGAGTTACGGGAATTCACCCCTCCACTTT. The chain links TRBV27 to TRBJ1-6, with D possibly TRBD1 on 6 matching bases. Per the germline V gene, CDR1 is MNHEY and CDR2 is SMNVEV (reference sequence). V dropped 7 bases and J dropped 7 bases, with 20 bases sitting between them. This CDR3 is built from 16 residues.

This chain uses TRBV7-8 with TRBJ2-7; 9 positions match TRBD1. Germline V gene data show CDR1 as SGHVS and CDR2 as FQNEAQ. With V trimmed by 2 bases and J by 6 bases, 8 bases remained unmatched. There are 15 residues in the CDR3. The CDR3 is CASSLRPGQGSEQYF. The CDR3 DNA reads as TGTGCCAGCAGCTTAAGACCGGGACAGGGCTCCGAGCAGTACTTC. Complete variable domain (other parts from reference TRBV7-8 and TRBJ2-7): GAGVSQSPRYKVAKRGQDVALRCDPISGHVSLFWYQQALGQGPEFLTYFQNEAQLDKSGLPSDRFFAERPEGSVSTLKIQRTQQEDSAVYLCASSLRPGQGSEQYFGPGTRLTVT.

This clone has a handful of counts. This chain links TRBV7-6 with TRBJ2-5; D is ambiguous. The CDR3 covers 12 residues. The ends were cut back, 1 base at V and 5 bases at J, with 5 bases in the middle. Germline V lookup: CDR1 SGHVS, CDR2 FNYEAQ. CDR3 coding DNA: TGTGCCAGCAGCTTAGGCCGGGAGACCCAGTACTTC. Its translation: CASSLGRETQYF.

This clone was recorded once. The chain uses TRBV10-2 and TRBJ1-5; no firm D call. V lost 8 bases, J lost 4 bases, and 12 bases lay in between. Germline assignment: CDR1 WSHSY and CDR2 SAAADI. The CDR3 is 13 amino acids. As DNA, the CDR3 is TGCGCCAGCGTCGAAACTCGGAATCAGCCCCAGCATTTT. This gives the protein CASVETRNQPQHF.

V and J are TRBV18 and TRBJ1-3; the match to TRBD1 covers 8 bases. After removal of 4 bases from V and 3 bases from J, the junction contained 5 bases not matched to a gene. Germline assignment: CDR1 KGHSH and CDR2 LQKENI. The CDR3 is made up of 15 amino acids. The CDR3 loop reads CASSRQGANGNTIYF. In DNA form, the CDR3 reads TGTGCCAGCTCACGGCAGGGGGCGAATGGAAACACCATATATTTT.

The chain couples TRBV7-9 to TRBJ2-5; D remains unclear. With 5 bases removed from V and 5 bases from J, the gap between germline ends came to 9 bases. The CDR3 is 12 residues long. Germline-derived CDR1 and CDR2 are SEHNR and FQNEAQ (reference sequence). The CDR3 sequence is CASSITWETQYF. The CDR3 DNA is TGTGCCAGCAGCATTACATGGGAGACCCAGTACTTC.

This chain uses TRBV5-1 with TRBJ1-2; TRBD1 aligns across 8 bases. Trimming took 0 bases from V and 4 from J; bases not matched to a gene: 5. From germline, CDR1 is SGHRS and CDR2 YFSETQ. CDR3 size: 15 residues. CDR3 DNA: TGCGCCAGCAGCTTGGCGGACAGGGACTTCTATGGCTACACCTTC. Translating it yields CASSLADRDFYGYTF. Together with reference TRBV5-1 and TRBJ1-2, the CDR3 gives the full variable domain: KAGVTQTPRYLIKTRGQQVTLSCSPISGHRSVSWYQQTPGQGLQFLFEYFSETQRNKGNFPGRFSGRQFSNSRSEMNVSTLELGDSALYLCASSLADRDFYGYTFGSGTRLTVV.

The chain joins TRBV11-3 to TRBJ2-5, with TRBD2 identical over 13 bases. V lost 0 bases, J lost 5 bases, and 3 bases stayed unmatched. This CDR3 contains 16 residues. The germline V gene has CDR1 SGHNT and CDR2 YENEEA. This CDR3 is CASSLELAGGTETQYF. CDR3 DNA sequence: TGTGCCAGCAGCTTAGAACTAGCGGGAGGGACGGAGACCCAGTACTTC.

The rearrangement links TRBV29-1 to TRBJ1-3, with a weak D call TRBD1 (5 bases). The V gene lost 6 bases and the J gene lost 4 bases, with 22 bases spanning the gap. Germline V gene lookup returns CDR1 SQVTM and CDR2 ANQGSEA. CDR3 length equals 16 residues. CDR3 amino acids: CSVWESQGGSGNTIYF. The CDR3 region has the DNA TGCAGCGTATGGGAGAGTCAGGGAGGGTCCGGAAACACCATATATTTT.

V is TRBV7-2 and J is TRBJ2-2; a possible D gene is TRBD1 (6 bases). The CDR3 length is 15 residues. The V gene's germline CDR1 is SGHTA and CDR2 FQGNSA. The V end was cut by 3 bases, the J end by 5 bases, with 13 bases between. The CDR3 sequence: CASSFTTGSTGELFF. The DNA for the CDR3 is TGTGCCAGCAGCTTTACGACAGGAAGTACCGGGGAGCTGTTTTTT. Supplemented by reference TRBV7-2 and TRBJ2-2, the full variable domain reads GAGVSQSPSNKVTEKGKDVELRCDPISGHTALYWYRQSLGQGLEFLIYFQGNSAPDKSGLPSDRFSAERTGGSVSTLTIQRTQQEDSAVYLCASSFTTGSTGELFFGEGSRLTVL.

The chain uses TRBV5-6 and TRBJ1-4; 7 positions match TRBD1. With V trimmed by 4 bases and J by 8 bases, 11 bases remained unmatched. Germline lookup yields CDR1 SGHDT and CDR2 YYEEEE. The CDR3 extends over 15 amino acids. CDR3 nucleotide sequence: TGTGCCAGCAGCCGGACTCACGACAGGGACGAAAAACTGTTTTTT. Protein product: CASSRTHDRDEKLFF.

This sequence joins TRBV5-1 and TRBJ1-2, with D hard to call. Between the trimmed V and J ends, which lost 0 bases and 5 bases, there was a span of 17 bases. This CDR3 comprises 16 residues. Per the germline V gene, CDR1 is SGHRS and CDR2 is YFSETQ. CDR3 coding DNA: TGCGCCAGCAGCTTGGGGGCTCGGGAGGCTCCTTATGGCTACACCTTC. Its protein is CASSLGAREAPYGYTF.

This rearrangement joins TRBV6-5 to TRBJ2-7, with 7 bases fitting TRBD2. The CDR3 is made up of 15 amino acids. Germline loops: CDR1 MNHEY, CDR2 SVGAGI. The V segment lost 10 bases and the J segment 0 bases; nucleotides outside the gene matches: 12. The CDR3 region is CATREGPNPSYEQYF. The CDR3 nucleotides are TGTGCCACCAGGGAGGGGCCCAACCCCTCCTACGAGCAGTACTTC.

The CDR3 DNA is TGTGCCATCAGTGCCGGGACTAGCGGGATGGAGACCCAGTACTTC. This gives the protein CAISAGTSGMETQYF. V and J are TRBV10-3 and TRBJ2-5, with 13 nucleotides matching TRBD2. This CDR3 is built from 15 residues. V shed 4 bases and J 5 bases; nucleotides not matched to a gene: 4. Per germline, CDR1 ENHRY and CDR2 SYGVKD.

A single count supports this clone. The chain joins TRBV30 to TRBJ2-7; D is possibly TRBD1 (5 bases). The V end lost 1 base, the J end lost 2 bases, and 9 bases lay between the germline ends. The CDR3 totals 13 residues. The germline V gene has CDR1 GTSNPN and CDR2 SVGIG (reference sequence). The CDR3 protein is CAWSEGSPYEQYF. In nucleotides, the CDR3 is TGTGCCTGGAGTGAGGGGTCCCCCTACGAGCAGTACTTC.